The T cell receptor (beta chain) described here comes from a study of tissue T cells after allogeneic stem cell transplantation. Indicated time point: mouse harvest day 7 after allogeneic transplant. The graft held 10^6 splenic CD5+ T cells and 10^7 T-cell-depleted bone marrow cells. The CDR3 is 13 amino acids. Germline V gives CDR1 SNHLY, CDR2 FYNGKV (reference sequence). The V gene end was trimmed by 3 bases and the J gene end by 7 bases; junction bases not matched to a gene: 2. To note about this clone: The antigen remains undetermined. The germline and genes are mouse ones. The sequenced fragment ends 1 residue before the CDR3 boundary, so the rest is inferred from the germline J gene. The identical CDR3 is also encoded by other nucleotide sequences in the sample.

TCRbeta CDR3 was sequenced at survey depth with template counts. Sequencing was performed with immunoSEQ multiplex PCR; in TCRdb, only in-frame clones are kept and a portion is missing. The sample shows roughly 5,000 clones, over 40% of them seen only once. Study outcomes and limitations: Blood and spleen captured only part of the tissue TCR repertoire.

The rearrangement joins TRBV3 to TRBJ2-1; 8 nucleotides match TRBD2. The receptor was isolated from a female BALB/c mouse given C57BL/6 T cells with graft-versus-host disease after an allogeneic hematopoietic cell transplant. What was sequenced was skin. The CDR3 bases that were read are TGTGCCAGCAGCTTGGGGGGGCGCGCTGAGCAGTTC. This sequence encodes CASSLGGRAEQF. The complete CDR3 sequence is CASSLGGRAEQFF.